These 8 T cell receptor beta chains share one sample of origin, sequenced in a study of T cells in Graves' hyperthyroidism and ophthalmopathy. RNA transcripts gave rise to amplified TCR beta CDR3 regions. The TCR CDR3 was amplified in a first-round RT-PCR using the HTBI primer set. TCRdb reprocessed the multiplex PCR reads via MiXCR and lists one record per CDR3 protein. The sample includes over 650,000 distinct CDR3 sequences, just under 45% of them seen just once. Sequencing was carried out using peripheral blood or thyroid tissue (not recorded which). The receptors stem from an adult man with Graves' disease, either hyperthyroidism or ophthalmopathy (not recorded which).

The sample holds a few counts of this clonotype. V usage is TRBV7-9 and J usage is TRBJ1-1, with D perhaps TRBD1 (6 bases). Germline V gene lookup returns CDR1 SEHNR and CDR2 FQNEAQ (reference sequence). The germline V and J ends were trimmed by 2 bases and 5 bases, with 21 bases remaining between them. The CDR3 totals 17 residues. The CDR3 DNA reads as TGTGCCAGCAGCTTACTGGCGGGGGGCGATTGGGCTACTGAAGCTTTCTTT. Amino acids: CASSLLAGGDWATEAFF.

About this clonotype itself: This could be a read error, since a much larger clone is one nucleotide away. The chain employs TRBV2 and TRBJ1-2; D gene ambiguous. V was pared by 2 bases and J by 6 bases, with 7 bases between. CDR1 and CDR2 (germline): SNHLY, FYNNEI. CDR3 length: 12 residues. CDR3: CASSETRDGYTF. The CDR3 DNA reads TGTGCCAGCAGTGAAACAAGGGATGGCTACACCTTC.

The table lists this clonotype with many counts. The V gene is TRBV7-9, the J gene TRBJ1-3; weak D call: TRBD1 (6 bases). The CDR3 loop spans 15 amino acids. Germline lookup yields CDR1 SEHNR and CDR2 FQNEAQ (reference sequence). The germline V and J ends were trimmed by 5 bases and 4 bases, with 15 bases remaining between them. For the CDR3, the DNA is TGTGCCAGCAGCCTCATAGGGGGAAGCGGAAACACCATATATTTT. Translation gives CASSLIGGSGNTIYF.

This clonotype showed up just a few times. CDR3 DNA: TGTGCCAGCAGTTACCCCAGGGGGGCCGCCATGAACACTGAAGCTTTCTTT. This codes for CASSYPRGAAMNTEAFF. The genes are TRBV2 and TRBJ1-1; 7 nucleotides match TRBD1. CDR1 and CDR2 (germline): SNHLY, FYNNEI. Trimming took 5 bases from V and 0 from J; bases not matched to a gene: 12. This CDR3 is built from 17 residues.

The rearrangement uses TRBV2 and TRBJ2-5; tentatively, D is TRBD1 (6 bases). Trimming shortened V by 0 bases and J by 6 bases, and 20 bases separated the two germline ends. Germline lookup yields CDR1 SNHLY and CDR2 FYNNEI. The CDR3 totals 17 residues. The CDR3 DNA sequence: TGTGCCAGCAGTGAAGCAGTGCAGGATCGGGACAAAAAGACCCAGTACTTC. Translating it yields CASSEAVQDRDKKTQYF. Full variable domain (rest looked up from reference TRBV2 and TRBJ2-5): EPEVTQTPSHQVTQMGQEVILRCVPISNHLYFYWYRQILGQKVEFLVSFYNNEISEKSEIFDDQFSVERPDGSNFTLKIRSTKLEDSAMYFCASSEAVQDRDKKTQYFGPGTRLLVL.

CDR3 nucleotides: TGTGCCACCAGCACCAGGACAGGGGGCAATTCACCCCTCCACTTT. As protein: CATSTRTGGNSPLHF. The J gene is TRBJ1-6, the V gene TRBV15, with TRBD1 matching 11 bases. Trimming took 4 bases from V and 7 from J; bases not matched to a gene: 3. The CDR3 loop spans 15 amino acids. Per germline, CDR1 LNHNV and CDR2 YYDKDF (reference sequence).

V gene TRBV29-1 combines with J gene TRBJ1-1, with 7 bases fitting TRBD1. This CDR3 spans 13 amino acids. Per the germline V gene, CDR1 is SQVTM and CDR2 is ANQGSEA. For the CDR3, the DNA is TGCCGACAGGGAAGGATCCCGAACACTGAAGCTTTCTTT. Translating gives CRQGRIPNTEAFF.

With regard to this clonotype: It may be a read error: a sequence one base away is much more abundant. J is TRBJ1-6 and V is TRBV2; TRBD1 is a possible D gene (5 bases). Germline V gene sequence: CDR1 SNHLY, CDR2 FYNNEI. The CDR3 has 15 amino acids. The germline V and J ends were trimmed by 0 bases and 9 bases, with 12 bases remaining between them. CDR3: CASSEAGVPSSPLHF. CDR3 coding DNA: TGTGCCAGCAGTGAAGCGGGGGTCCCGAGTTCACCCCTCCACTTT.